The entry that follows covers one TCR beta chain sequence. The repertoire was sequenced with immunoSEQ multiplex PCR; TCRdb's copy has only in-frame clones and lacks some. The sample yields 85,000 to 100,000 clones, about 87% seen once. Blood was sampled at baseline, cycle 4 day 1, and cycle 7 day 1. The data were obtained in a study of OX40 agonist ivuxolimab in advanced cancers. Study at large: Ivuxolimab was delivered to patients intravenously every 2 weeks at doses spanning 0.01 to 10 mg/kg.

The germline V and J ends were trimmed by 5 bases and 4 bases, with 9 bases remaining between them. This CDR3 region has 13 residues. CDR1 and CDR2 (germline): MNHEY, SVGAGI. The sample here was CD4+ or CD8+ T cells sorted from blood, taken in a trial of the OX40 agonist ivuxolimab. The chain has TRBV6-5 and TRBJ1-3; D call uncertain. This receptor was obtained from an adult with an advanced solid tumor such as melanoma, head and neck, liver or kidney cancer. CDR3 loop: CASSVSRGNTIYF. CDR3 DNA: TGTGCCAGCAGTGTGAGCAGGGGAAACACCATATATTTT.